This T cell receptor beta chain originates from a study of identical twins (TCRdb year 2016). Study-wide context: To test whether fetal clonotypes persist, the study used deep sequencing on TCR alpha and beta repertoires from monozygotic twins, unrelated adults of various ages, and cord blood. Replicate twin experiments were performed at different times using different library preparation protocols to rule out contamination. Broader findings and caveats from the paper: Fewer insertions were carried by abundant cord blood beta clonotypes; a weaker similar trend was observed in young adult naive repertoires, while no such trend was observed in memory repertoires. In monozygotic twins, recombination models systematically underestimated out-of-frame TCR alpha sharing, but the models matched the sharing seen between unrelated individuals. Excess twin sharing in beta out-of-frame sequences was weaker because fewer shared sequences lowered the signal-to-noise ratio. Conclusions relied on cross-sectional statistical analysis, since the same donors could not be followed over many years. Zero-insertion analyses could be partly confounded by invariant T cells such as MAIT and iNKT, though diverse VJ usage argued against such confounding for most clonotypes. Compared with coincidental sharing between unrelated individuals, out-of-frame TCR alpha sequences shared between twins showed an excess of sequences with low generation probability.

Every donor in the study was a healthy Caucasian. The twin cohort consisted of three pairs of female monozygotic twins, all aged about 18 to 29 years. The RNA used for TCR libraries was isolated from peripheral blood mononuclear cells. Library generation was performed with 5' RACE. The data were produced on an Illumina HiSeq 2000. Template switching added a universal primer binding site, and the final cDNA carried a unique molecular identifier that allowed TCR cDNA molecules to be counted accurately. Specific primers in the conserved constant-segment region were used to synthesize first-strand cDNA for TCR alpha and beta chains. Each cDNA library was double barcoded, with a SMART-Mk sample barcode plus Illumina barcodes, to control for contamination. TruSeq adapter sequences, together with Illumina sample barcodes, were added in two successive PCR steps. Sequencing of the TCR alpha and beta cDNA libraries was done on the Illumina HiSeq platform using custom primers. On the study's bioinformatics: Raw reads were processed with MiGEC to extract unique molecular identifiers, and MiXCR was used to determine CDR3 positions. For each individual, recombination models were inferred using an EM algorithm with the repgenHMM and IGoR tools. The tcR package in R was used for shared clonotype analysis, with sharing normalized by the product of cloneset sizes. To study raw recombination free of thymic and clonal selection effects, out-of-frame nonproductive sequences were analyzed. The public sequencing data were trimmed at Q25 with fastp and processed into clonotypes with MiXCR by TCRdb, which kept only in-frame beta chains. Identical CDR3 proteins give one entry, which carries the most common genes and DNA. The V and J calls shown here were made by TCRdb, not taken from the authors' results. The sample table holds under 1 million distinct CDR3 sequences, of which roughly an eighth were seen once. The ten largest clonotypes hold about 1.5% of the sample.

With respect to this clonotype: The antigen it binds to is not known. No much larger clone exists at a distance of one base, and base qualities are not known.

V loses 4 bases, J loses 5 bases, and the germline ends lie 15 bases apart. Including the terminal cysteine and phenylalanine, the CDR3 comprises 14 residues. The only DNA kept is the CDR3, 42 bases in frame from the first base. The germline V gene (reference sequence) yields SEHNR for CDR1 and FQNEAQ for CDR2. These same data were also listed under a study on yellow fever vaccine responses in identical twins. As the second paper documents: The T cell response to vaccination in identical twins was reported by the authors to appear partly convergent and partly personalized. Focusing on identical twins, the study followed the T cell clones that responded to the vaccine, and did so with precision.

The receptor comes from a woman aged 18-29 years in good health. The material sequenced was PBMCs. The chain joins TRBV7-9 to TRBJ2-7; perhaps TRBD2 is the D gene, with 6 bases matching. The DNA is as follows: TGTGCCAGCAGCTCTACGGGGGTCTTCCACGAGCAGTACTTC. This codes for CASSSTGVFHEQYF.